These 14 T cell receptor beta chains were all obtained from the same sample, sequenced in a study of blood T cell repertoires in COVID-19. Sequencing was performed with immunoSEQ multiplex PCR; in TCRdb, only in-frame clones are kept and a portion is missing. The sample records approximately 160,000 clones, approximately 90% being singletons. The sequenced sample was peripheral blood. The receptors here all came from a man between 50 and 59 years old with acute or convalescent COVID-19.

This clone has a single count. V usage is TRBV27 and J usage is TRBJ1-5, with no clear D. This CDR3 comprises 14 residues. The germline V gene encodes CDR1 MNHEY and CDR2 SMNVEV (reference sequence). The V end lost 6 bases, the J end lost 1 base, and 10 bases lay between the germline ends. The CDR3 spells CASSAFQSNQPQHF. In DNA form, the CDR3 reads TGTGCCAGCAGCGCCTTTCAGAGCAATCAGCCCCAGCATTTT.

The V call is TRBV28, the J call TRBJ2-7; 8 bases are a match to TRBD2. There are 16 residues in the CDR3. J was trimmed by 3 bases and V by 4 bases; bases with no gene match: 11. The germline V gene has CDR1 MDHEN and CDR2 SYDVKM. CDR3 amino acids: CASSSPGSGSFYEQYF. The DNA for the CDR3 is TGTGCCAGCAGTTCCCCCGGGAGCGGGAGTTTCTACGAGCAGTACTTC.

This clone was counted between two and nine times. The rearrangement joins TRBV6-5 to TRBJ1-5, with 7 bases that match TRBD1. With V trimmed by 6 bases and J by 5 bases, 4 bases remained unmatched. The CDR3 contains 13 residues. Germline CDR1 reads MNHEY; CDR2 reads SVGAGI. CDR3 region: CASRTGAYQPQHF. For the CDR3, the DNA is TGTGCCAGCAGAACAGGGGCCTATCAGCCCCAGCATTTT.

The chain links TRBV9 to TRBJ1-2; 10 bases fit TRBD1. The V gene's germline CDR1 is SGDLS and CDR2 YYNGEE. V dropped 4 bases and J dropped 4; count of bases not matched to a gene: 7. This CDR3 is 15 amino acids long. CDR3: CASSPRQGAIYGYTF. The CDR3 nucleotides read TGTGCCAGCAGCCCTCGACAGGGGGCTATCTATGGCTACACCTTC.

J is TRBJ2-7 and V is TRBV29-1; 12 nucleotides match TRBD2. The CDR3 runs to 16 residues. The junction had 13 bases not matched to a gene; V was cut back by 4 bases and J by 6 bases. Germline CDR1 SQVTM, CDR2 ANQGSEA. The DNA for the CDR3 is TGCAGCGTTGTAGGTCTAGCGGGAGGGCCAGGGAGCGAGCAGTACTTC. It encodes CSVVGLAGGPGSEQYF.

V is TRBV10-3 and J is TRBJ2-1; no firm D call. The CDR3 runs 15 residues. V lost 3 bases and J 2 bases, leaving 11 bases between the germline ends. Germline lookup yields CDR1 ENHRY and CDR2 SYGVKD. The CDR3 spells CAISEVARAYNEQFF. The CDR3 bases are TGTGCCATCAGTGAAGTGGCACGGGCCTACAATGAGCAGTTCTTC.

This clone has a single count. The V gene is TRBV6-6, the J gene TRBJ2-3; the D gene is possibly TRBD1 (6 bases). CDR3 length: 16 amino acids. Germline lookup yields CDR1 MNHNY and CDR2 SVGAGI (reference sequence). V lost 5 bases and J lost 1, with 16 bases in between. CDR3 coding DNA: TGTGCCAGCAGTACGATACAGGGCTTACGCACAGATACGCAGTATTTT. As protein: CASSTIQGLRTDTQYF.

The chain links TRBV28 to TRBJ1-6; TRBD1 matches 8 bases. Germline V lookup: CDR1 MDHEN, CDR2 SYDVKM. The CDR3 is 15 amino acids. V dropped 6 bases and J dropped 8; count of bases not matched to a gene: 9. CDR3: CASRSSGTGDSPLHF. The CDR3 DNA sequence: TGTGCCAGCAGATCCTCCGGGACAGGTGATTCACCCCTCCACTTT.

The chain recombines TRBV7-9 with TRBJ2-5; D unresolved. Trimming shortened V by 10 bases and J by 1 base, and 10 bases separated the two germline ends. Germline lookup yields CDR1 SEHNR and CDR2 FQNEAQ (reference sequence). The CDR3 spans 12 residues. The CDR3 DNA follows: TGTGCCACGAGCCGGGTCCAAGAGACCCAGTACTTC. Translating gives CATSRVQETQYF.

J is TRBJ2-7 and V is TRBV4-2; TRBD2 matches 8 bases. The CDR3 runs to 15 residues. Looked up from germline, CDR1 is LGHNA and CDR2 is YNFKEQ. The V segment lost 6 bases and the J segment 0 bases; nucleotides outside the gene matches: 7. The CDR3 DNA sequence: TGTGCCAGCAGGTATCAGCGGGAGAGCTCCTACGAGCAGTACTTC. This gives the protein CASRYQRESSYEQYF.

The chain joins TRBV28 to TRBJ1-2; unclear D gene. Germline loops: CDR1 MDHEN, CDR2 SYDVKM. The CDR3 totals 13 residues. Trimming stripped 1 base from V and 2 bases from J, with 5 bases between. CDR3 in amino acids: CASSLSGNYGYTF. Here the CDR3 DNA reads TGTGCCAGCAGTTTATCGGGAAACTATGGCTACACCTTC.

This chain connects TRBV13 to TRBJ1-1; 7 bases are a match to TRBD1. Germline CDR1 and CDR2: PRHDT and FYEKMQ (reference sequence). V dropped 5 bases and J dropped 0; count of bases not matched to a gene: 3. The CDR3 totals 14 residues. CDR3 amino acids: CASSTGAMNTEAFF. CDR3 bases: TGTGCCAGCAGCACAGGGGCCATGAACACTGAAGCTTTCTTT.

CDR3 sequence: CASSTGLAGDTQYF. For the CDR3, the DNA is TGTGCCAGCAGTACGGGACTAGCGGGGGATACGCAGTATTTT. V is TRBV6-6 and J is TRBJ2-3, with 13 bases lining up with TRBD2. Per germline, CDR1 MNHNY and CDR2 SVGAGI (reference sequence). Trimming took 5 bases from V and 6 from J; bases not matched to a gene: 2. The CDR3 is made up of 14 amino acids.

The V and J genes are TRBV7-9 and TRBJ2-2; D may be TRBD2 (5 bases). V was shortened by 8 bases and J by 0 bases, with 10 bases between the two germline ends. The CDR3 consists of 14 residues. CDR1 and CDR2 (germline): SEHNR, FQNEAQ (reference sequence). The CDR3 region has the DNA TGTGCCAGCGTCGGACTGGCGAACACCGGGGAGCTGTTTTTT. This sequence encodes CASVGLANTGELFF.